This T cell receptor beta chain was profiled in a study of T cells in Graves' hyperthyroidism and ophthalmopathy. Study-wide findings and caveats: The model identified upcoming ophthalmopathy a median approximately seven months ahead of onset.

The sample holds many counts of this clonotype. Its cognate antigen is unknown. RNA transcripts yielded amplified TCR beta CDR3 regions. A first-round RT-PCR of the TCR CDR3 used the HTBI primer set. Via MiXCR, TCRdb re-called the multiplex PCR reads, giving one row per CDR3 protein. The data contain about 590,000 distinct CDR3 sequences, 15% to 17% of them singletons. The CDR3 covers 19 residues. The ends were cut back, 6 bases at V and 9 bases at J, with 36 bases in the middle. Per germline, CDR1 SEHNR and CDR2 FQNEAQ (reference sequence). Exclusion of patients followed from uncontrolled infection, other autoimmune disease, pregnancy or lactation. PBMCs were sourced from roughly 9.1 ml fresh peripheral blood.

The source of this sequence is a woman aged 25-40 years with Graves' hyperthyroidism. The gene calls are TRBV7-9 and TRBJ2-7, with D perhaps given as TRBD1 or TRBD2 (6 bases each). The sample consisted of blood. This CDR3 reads CASSFDIVHVLGATEGQYF. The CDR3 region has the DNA TGTGCCAGCAGTTTTGACATTGTCCACGTTTTGGGGGCTACGGAGGGGCAGTACTTC.